The TCR beta chain under discussion was sequenced for a study of spatial heterogeneity in lung cancer. TCRdb re-called the 5' RACE reads with MiXCR, one entry per CDR3 protein. This table holds roughly 48,000 distinct CDR3 sequences, about 5.8% found once. This clonotype occurred many times. Described time point: sample taken at primary tumor resection. Germline values: CDR1 MDHEN, CDR2 SYDVKM. The trim removed 4 bases at V and 2 bases at J, leaving 7 bases unmatched. The CDR3 is 15 residues long. The receptor's source is a male donor with early-stage non-small cell lung cancer. Here the sequenced sample was PBMCs, taken at surgery. The gene calls are TRBV28 and TRBJ2-5, with 7 bases aligning to TRBD2. The CDR3 reads CASSYSSGGQETQYF. The CDR3 region has the DNA TGTGCCAGCAGTTACTCCTCCGGGGGGCAAGAGACCCAGTACTTC.